This is a list of T cell receptor beta chains from one sample in a study of blood T cell repertoires in COVID-19. Data came from immunoSEQ multiplex PCR; TCRdb stores just in-frame clones and leaves some out. Of approximately 240,000 clones detected, approximately 91% appear once; the ten largest clones hold roughly 0.89%. What was sequenced was peripheral blood. Receptor source: a man in his thirties or forties with COVID-19, enrolled during active disease. Each CDR3 is given with its conserved first and last residue. The D gene is left open where the match is weak. Size is stated for part of the rows, as once, few or many counts, or as a class when the clone is expanded.

abundance: .; d_gene: TRBD1; j_gene: TRBJ1-6; v_gene: TRBV19; CDR3aa: CASSVSGTGLSNSPLHF; CDR3nt: TGTGCCAGTAGTGTTTCCGGGACAGGGCTTTCTAATTCACCCCTCCACTTT
abundance: .; d_gene: .; j_gene: TRBJ1-1; v_gene: TRBV4-1; CDR3aa: CASSQGHLMNTEAFF; CDR3nt: TGCGCCAGCAGCCAAGGACATCTTATGAACACTGAAGCTTTCTTT
abundance: once; d_gene: .; j_gene: TRBJ1-1; v_gene: TRBV6-5; CDR3aa: CASSYGGSVTEAFF; CDR3nt: TGTGCCAGCAGTTACGGGGGCAGTGTCACTGAAGCTTTCTTT
abundance: .; d_gene: TRBD1; j_gene: TRBJ2-5; v_gene: TRBV19; CDR3aa: CATRGQPYQETQYF; CDR3nt: TGTGCCACCAGGGGACAGCCGTACCAAGAGACCCAGTACTTC
abundance: .; d_gene: TRBD1; j_gene: TRBJ1-2; v_gene: TRBV7-9; CDR3aa: CASSPDDRGAYYGYTF; CDR3nt: TGTGCCAGCAGCCCTGACGACAGGGGAGCGTACTATGGCTACACCTTC
abundance: .; d_gene: .; j_gene: TRBJ1-6; v_gene: TRBV13; CDR3aa: CASSFKHNNSPLHF; CDR3nt: TGTGCCAGCAGCTTTAAACACAATAATTCACCCCTCCACTTT
abundance: .; d_gene: .; j_gene: TRBJ1-1; v_gene: TRBV11-3; CDR3aa: CASSYGRENTEAFF; CDR3nt: TGTGCCAGCAGCTATGGACGGGAGAACACTGAAGCTTTCTTT
abundance: .; d_gene: TRBD2; j_gene: TRBJ2-7; v_gene: TRBV6-1; CDR3aa: CASSEPGLGIYEQYF; CDR3nt: TGTGCCAGCAGTGAACCGGGACTAGGGATCTACGAGCAGTACTTC
abundance: .; d_gene: TRBD1; j_gene: TRBJ2-2; v_gene: TRBV5-1; CDR3aa: CASSTTGAPWAGELFF; CDR3nt: TGCGCCAGCAGCACCACAGGGGCCCCCTGGGCCGGGGAGCTGTTTTTT
abundance: .; d_gene: TRBD1; j_gene: TRBJ1-2; v_gene: TRBV6-5; CDR3aa: CASSPGTGWTYGYTF; CDR3nt: TGTGCCAGCAGTCCCGGGACAGGCTGGACCTATGGCTACACCTTC
abundance: once; d_gene: TRBD2; j_gene: TRBJ2-5; v_gene: TRBV10-3; CDR3aa: CAISPSGGTQETQYF; CDR3nt: TGTGCCATCAGCCCTAGCGGGGGGACCCAAGAGACCCAGTACTTC
abundance: .; d_gene: .; j_gene: TRBJ2-5; v_gene: TRBV2; CDR3aa: CASSDGTGGTSETQYF; CDR3nt: TGTGCCAGCAGTGACGGGACTGGAGGAACCTCAGAGACCCAGTACTTC
abundance: .; d_gene: TRBD1; j_gene: TRBJ1-1; v_gene: TRBV5-4; CDR3aa: CASSRGDITGGTMNTEAFF; CDR3nt: TGTGCCAGCAGCCGAGGAGACATTACAGGGGGTACCATGAACACTGAAGCTTTCTTT
abundance: .; d_gene: .; j_gene: TRBJ1-6; v_gene: TRBV19; CDR3aa: CASRKQDVNSPLHF; CDR3nt: TGTGCCAGTAGAAAACAGGATGTAAATTCACCCCTCCACTTT
abundance: .; d_gene: TRBD1; j_gene: TRBJ2-7; v_gene: TRBV18; CDR3aa: CASSPGQGMDEQYF; CDR3nt: TGTGCCAGCTCACCGGGACAGGGGATGGACGAGCAGTACTTC
abundance: few; d_gene: .; j_gene: TRBJ2-7; v_gene: TRBV5-1; CDR3aa: CASSRDYEQYF; CDR3nt: TGCGCCAGCAGCAGAGATTACGAGCAGTACTTC
abundance: .; d_gene: .; j_gene: TRBJ1-2; v_gene: TRBV30; CDR3aa: CAWSREDSRYTF; CDR3nt: TGTGCCTGGAGTCGAGAGGACAGTCGCTACACCTTC
abundance: .; d_gene: TRBD2; j_gene: TRBJ2-3; v_gene: TRBV27; CDR3aa: CASSKTSGGDTQYF; CDR3nt: TGTGCCAGCAGTAAAACTAGCGGGGGGGATACGCAGTATTTT
abundance: .; d_gene: .; j_gene: TRBJ1-2; v_gene: TRBV5-1; CDR3aa: CASSDQTGIKGGYTF; CDR3nt: TGCGCCAGCAGCGATCAAACAGGGATAAAAGGAGGCTACACCTTC
abundance: .; d_gene: .; j_gene: TRBJ2-6; v_gene: TRBV2; CDR3aa: CASSGSRGAGANVLTF; CDR3nt: TGTGCCAGCAGTGGGTCCAGGGGTGCCGGGGCCAACGTCCTGACTTTC
abundance: once; d_gene: .; j_gene: TRBJ1-2; v_gene: TRBV7-9; CDR3aa: CASSLGGLDYGYTF; CDR3nt: TGTGCCAGCAGCTTAGGGGGGCTTGACTATGGCTACACCTTC
abundance: .; d_gene: TRBD1; j_gene: TRBJ2-1; v_gene: TRBV7-3; CDR3aa: CASSLAPRDRAYNEQFF; CDR3nt: TGTGCCAGCAGCTTAGCGCCCCGGGACAGGGCTTACAATGAGCAGTTCTTC
abundance: .; d_gene: TRBD1; j_gene: TRBJ1-2; v_gene: TRBV12-3/TRBV12-4; CDR3aa: CASSLGTGDGYTF; CDR3nt: TGTGCCAGCAGTTTAGGGACAGGCGATGGCTACACCTTC
abundance: .; d_gene: .; j_gene: TRBJ1-5; v_gene: TRBV19; CDR3aa: CASSIDGVGQPQHF; CDR3nt: TGTGCCAGTAGTATAGACGGGGTTGGGCAGCCCCAGCATTTT
abundance: .; d_gene: .; j_gene: TRBJ1-6; v_gene: TRBV5-6; CDR3aa: CASSHRAGISPLHF; CDR3nt: TGTGCCAGCAGCCACAGGGCGGGCATTTCACCCCTCCACTTT
abundance: .; d_gene: .; j_gene: TRBJ2-2; v_gene: TRBV24-1; CDR3aa: CATSAEITGELFF; CDR3nt: TGTGCCACCAGTGCGGAGATCACCGGGGAGCTGTTTTTT
abundance: once; d_gene: TRBD1; j_gene: TRBJ1-1; v_gene: TRBV30; CDR3aa: CAWSTGGNMNTEAFF; CDR3nt: TGTGCCTGGAGTACAGGGGGGAACATGAACACTGAAGCTTTCTTT
abundance: .; d_gene: TRBD1; j_gene: TRBJ2-1; v_gene: TRBV7-3; CDR3aa: CASSPGGSAYNEQFF; CDR3nt: TGTGCCAGCAGCCCAGGGGGTTCCGCCTACAATGAGCAGTTCTTC
abundance: .; d_gene: .; j_gene: TRBJ1-5; v_gene: TRBV7-9; CDR3aa: CASSLAPGDQPQHF; CDR3nt: TGTGCCAGCAGCTTAGCGCCGGGGGATCAGCCCCAGCATTTT
abundance: .; d_gene: .; j_gene: TRBJ1-2; v_gene: TRBV3-1/TRBV3-2; CDR3aa: CASSPEGTPYGYTF; CDR3nt: TGTGCCAGCAGCCCAGAAGGGACACCCTATGGCTACACCTTC
abundance: .; d_gene: TRBD1; j_gene: TRBJ1-1; v_gene: TRBV9; CDR3aa: CASSIQGGDTEAFF; CDR3nt: TGTGCCAGCAGCATACAGGGGGGGGACACTGAAGCTTTCTTT
abundance: .; d_gene: TRBD2; j_gene: TRBJ2-4; v_gene: TRBV4-2; CDR3aa: CASSQDWDYYIQYF; CDR3nt: TGTGCCAGCAGCCAAGATTGGGACTACTACATTCAGTACTTC
abundance: .; d_gene: .; j_gene: TRBJ1-4; v_gene: TRBV2; CDR3aa: CASLHRAQREKLFF; CDR3nt: TGTGCCAGTCTTCACCGGGCCCAGCGGGAAAAACTGTTTTTT
abundance: .; d_gene: TRBD2; j_gene: TRBJ2-3; v_gene: TRBV19; CDR3aa: CASSELAGGYYTQYF; CDR3nt: TGTGCCAGTAGTGAACTAGCGGGGGGCTACTATACGCAGTATTTT
abundance: .; d_gene: TRBD1; j_gene: TRBJ2-7; v_gene: TRBV7-6; CDR3aa: CASSTRRDRAPYEQYF; CDR3nt: TGTGCCAGCAGCACCCGTCGGGACAGGGCTCCCTACGAGCAGTACTTC
abundance: once; d_gene: .; j_gene: TRBJ2-1; v_gene: TRBV9; CDR3aa: CASSAPRGGSYNEQFF; CDR3nt: TGTGCCAGCAGCGCCCCTAGGGGGGGCTCCTACAATGAGCAGTTCTTC
abundance: .; d_gene: TRBD1; j_gene: TRBJ2-7; v_gene: TRBV15; CDR3aa: CATSSLTGASYEQYF; CDR3nt: TGTGCCACCAGCAGTTTGACAGGGGCTTCCTACGAGCAGTACTTC
abundance: .; d_gene: TRBD1; j_gene: TRBJ2-7; v_gene: TRBV5-1; CDR3aa: CASSPEGGTPYEQYF; CDR3nt: TGCGCCAGCAGCCCCGAAGGGGGCACCCCCTACGAGCAGTACTTC
abundance: .; d_gene: TRBD1; j_gene: TRBJ2-2; v_gene: TRBV7-3; CDR3aa: CASSAGQGYGELFF; CDR3nt: TGTGCCAGCAGCGCGGGACAGGGATACGGGGAGCTGTTTTTT
abundance: .; d_gene: .; j_gene: TRBJ1-2; v_gene: TRBV5-1; CDR3aa: CASSFRGGSGYTF; CDR3nt: TGCGCCAGCAGCTTTCGCGGGGGCAGTGGCTACACCTTC
abundance: .; d_gene: TRBD1; j_gene: TRBJ1-1; v_gene: TRBV7-9; CDR3aa: CASSLVGQGQNTEAFF; CDR3nt: TGTGCCAGCAGCTTAGTCGGACAGGGTCAGAACACTGAAGCTTTCTTT
abundance: .; d_gene: .; j_gene: TRBJ1-2; v_gene: TRBV4-1; CDR3aa: CASSQDPSSMGSGYTF; CDR3nt: TGCGCCAGCAGCCAAGACCCTAGCTCAATGGGAAGTGGCTACACCTTC